Reported below is one T cell receptor beta chain. This clonotype was observed at least ten times. Its antigen is unknown. The input lacks base qualities; no much larger clone sits a single base away. A patient counted as having stable Graves' hyperthyroidism if no progression to ophthalmopathy occurred over 18 months of follow-up. Hyperthyroidism patients were newly diagnosed, had a disease duration of under 2 months, and were aged 18 to 65 years. Any patient with an uncontrolled infection, another autoimmune disease, pregnancy or lactation was excluded. Diagnoses relied on clinical symptoms, serum thyroxine and TRAb, thyroid ultrasound and orbital computed tomography. PBMCs were separated from 7.5 to 10 ml of fresh peripheral blood using Ficoll-Paque density gradient centrifugation. Trizol reagent was used to extract total RNA, and RNA quality was then checked on an Agilent 2100 Bioanalyzer. This specimen comes from a study of T cells in Graves' hyperthyroidism and ophthalmopathy (dated by TCRdb to between 2018 and 2020). Turning to the overall study: Peripheral blood was collected at initial diagnosis, before any treatment. A discovery cohort of approximately 97 patients, approximately 44 with Graves' ophthalmopathy and about 58 with stable Graves' hyperthyroidism, was used to find distinguishing TCR V-J signatures. Prospective prediction of ophthalmopathy was tested in an independent validation cohort consisting of fewer than 20 hyperthyroidism patients and around 17 patients who later progressed to ophthalmopathy. The 90 to 100 discovery patients were randomly split 7:3 into training and test sets. In several Graves' hyperthyroidism patients, the study also compared T-cell repertoires from thyroid tissue with T-cell repertoires from blood. Following sampling, methimazole starting at 30 mg daily was given to hyperthyroidism patients, and high-dose intravenous methylprednisolone was given to ophthalmopathy patients. The paper reports TCR Vbeta CDR3 sequencing of fewer than 150 peripheral blood samples: around 41 ophthalmopathy, about 75 hyperthyroidism and 17 progressor patients. Overall study results and their limits: A model built on a 13 V-J signature distinguished ophthalmopathy from stable hyperthyroidism, reaching roughly 88% sensitivity and 81% to 83% specificity in cross-validation and 80%/75% in testing. In validation, the model predicted progression to ophthalmopathy a median of roughly 6.2 months before onset, with 70% to 71% sensitivity and roughly 73% specificity. No statistical method was used to fix the sample size in advance, and group allocation was not hidden from the investigators. Most expanded thyroid clonotypes (frequency above 0.001) were also found in blood, which suggests that blood repertoires may mirror thyroid immune responses.

CDR1 and CDR2 were assigned from the germline V gene as MGHRA and YSYEKL. V is pared back by 4 bases and J by 2 bases, with 12 bases lying between the germline termini. From cysteine to phenylalanine, the CDR3 is 14 amino acids long. The read is trimmed to its CDR3 DNA, 42 bases read in frame from base 1. The TCR beta CDR3 regions were amplified from RNA transcripts. The first round of RT-PCR for the TCR CDR3 was performed with the HTBI primer set and the Qiagen OneStep RT-PCR kit. Libraries were constructed in a second round of multiplex PCR, after which size selection and purification were carried out. Paired-end sequencing of the libraries was performed with 100 bp reads on an Illumina HiSeq2000. In the original analysis: SOAPnuke was used to process the raw data, removing reads that contained adapters or uncalled bases, had a mean Phred below 15, or lacked an exact match to the constant primer or identifier. COPE v1.2.5 was used to merge the high-quality paired reads, and each unique nucleotide sequence was defined as a clonotype. MiTCR v1.1 was used to align the clonotypes against IMGT TRBV, TRBD and TRBJ reference segments. The analysis was restricted to V-J combinations with a frequency above 0.0001, which together covered 99.2% of the repertoires. A TCS score was defined as the ratio of F50 (clonal expansion) to E x V (chaos), with BLOSUM62-based TCRdist applied between CDR3 peptides within each V-J. Welch's t-statistics and random forest reduced fewer than 600 V-J features to 10 to 15, which were used in a naive Bayes classifier (R e1071). TCRdb trimmed the raw reads at Q25, called clones with MiXCR and kept productive beta chains. CDR3 protein duplicates are merged, each entry listing the most common genes and DNA. Clone size and V and J calls follow TCRdb, not the original study. In this sample the table shows around 690,000 distinct CDR3 sequences, 15% to 20% of which occur a single time. Less than 20% of the sample is in the top ten clones.

The sequence was obtained from a man over 45 with Graves' hyperthyroidism. Sample: blood. This chain is built from TRBV4-1 and TRBJ2-7; the D gene cannot be named for sure. The encoded CDR3 is CASSPGPIPYEQYF. The nucleotides are TGCGCCAGCAGCCCAGGACCGATTCCCTACGAGCAGTACTTC.